This record concerns one T cell receptor beta chain sequence. No antigen is known for it. According to the study, genomic DNA was the template for TCR beta VDJ and CDR3 profiling. TCRdb ran MiXCR on the reads and lists one entry per CDR3 protein. Of 200,000 to 300,000 distinct CDR3 sequences in the sample, approximately 50% were seen once. The data are from a study of CD8+CD57+ T cells in acquired aplastic anemia. Study-wide background: Sorted CD4+ and CD8+ cells gave an average of around 3 ug of DNA. Study findings and constraints: Levels of CD8+ Simpson's diversity were not significantly distinct in patients versus controls. Overlap between patients and controls comprised almost 30 CD8+ CDR3 sequences.

Selection for sequencing was limited to patients who had shown CD8+CD57+ cell expansion by flow cytometry. Each patient had severe acquired aplastic anemia. Trimming cost V 0 bases and J 2 bases; bases outside gene matches: 12. The CDR3 has 18 amino acids. Germline CDR1 is SGHRS and CDR2 is YFSETQ. The sequenced sample was sorted CD4+, CD8+, or CD8+CD57+ T cells (not recorded which) from PBMCs. This rearrangement joins TRBV5-1 to TRBJ2-7; TRBD1 matches 9 bases. The TCR sequence derives from a human donor with aplastic anemia. The CDR3 coding sequence is TGCGCCAGCAGCTTGGGACAGGGGGAGAGATACGGCACCTACGAGCAGTACTTC. As protein: CASSLGQGERYGTYEQYF.